The TCR beta chain described here comes from a study of T cell responses to AZD1222 COVID-19 vaccine. Sequenced by immunoSEQ multiplex PCR; TCRdb stores in-frame clones only, minus some. The table has 45,000 to 70,000 clones, 70% to 90% seen once; the top ten hold roughly a sixth. Per the germline V gene, CDR1 is MDHEN and CDR2 is SYDVKM. Trimming took off 0 bases at V and 5 bases at J, with 5 bases between the two ends. This CDR3 is built from 12 residues. The sequence was obtained from an adult in good health. The chain couples TRBV28 to TRBJ2-7; D call uncertain. This material consisted of peripheral blood, taken on day 0 of AZD1222 vaccination. CDR3 sequence: CASSLWENEQYF. For the CDR3, the DNA is TGTGCCAGCAGTTTATGGGAGAACGAGCAGTACTTC.